This T cell receptor (beta chain) came from a study of blood T cell repertoires in COVID-19. V lost 2 bases to trimming and J lost 1 base; unmatched junction nucleotides: 8. There are 19 residues in the CDR3. CDR1 is KGHSH and CDR2 is LQKENI in the germline V gene. During active infection, Seattle patients enrolled and were then monitored through disease. Original data processing: Amplification with reference gene primers provided the estimates of nucleated cell counts. Clones were read by immunoSEQ multiplex PCR, and TCRdb kept only the in-frame ones, dropping some. V, J and clone size are those of that table, while D and trimming were read from the DNA. The table lists 300,000 to 450,000 clones, approximately 89% of them singletons, with 3.9% in the top ten.

This chain links TRBV18 with TRBJ2-6; TRBD1 aligns across 10 bases. This TCR came from a woman aged 60 to 75 with COVID-19, enrolled during active disease. Sequencing used peripheral blood. CDR3 DNA sequence: TGTGCCAGCTCACCATGGCGACAGGGGGCTAGTTCTGGGGCCAACGTCCTGACTTTC. It codes for CASSPWRQGASSGANVLTF.